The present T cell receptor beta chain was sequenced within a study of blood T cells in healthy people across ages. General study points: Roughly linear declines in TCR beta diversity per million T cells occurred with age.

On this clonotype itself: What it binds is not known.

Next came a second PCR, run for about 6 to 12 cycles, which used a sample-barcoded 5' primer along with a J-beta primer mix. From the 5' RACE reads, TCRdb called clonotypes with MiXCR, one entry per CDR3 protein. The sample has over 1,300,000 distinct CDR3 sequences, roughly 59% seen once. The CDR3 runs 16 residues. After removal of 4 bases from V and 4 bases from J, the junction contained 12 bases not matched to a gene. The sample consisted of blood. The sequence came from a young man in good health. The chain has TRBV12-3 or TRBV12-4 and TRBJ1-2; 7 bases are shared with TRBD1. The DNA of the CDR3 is TGTGCCAGCAGTTCTGGACTGGACAGGCCTCGCTATGGCTACACCTTC. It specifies CASSSGLDRPRYGYTF.